This record concerns one TCR beta chain sequence. Antigen specificity is unknown. 60 Vbeta and 13 Jbeta primers were used in PCR. TCRdb's copy holds only in-frame clones and misses some; the assay was immunoSEQ multiplex PCR. This sample lists approximately 120,000 clones; its ten largest clones have 2.5% to 3%. This sample is drawn from a study of cytomegalovirus exposure and HLA in healthy donors. As for the study in general: Genetic ancestry analysis placed around 76% of the 300 to 500 donors that were genotyped in the Caucasian-associated cluster. The study's findings and limits: Solely CMV serostatus was available to characterize immune exposure. Specificity of three CMV-associated chains for CMV antigens was verified in vitro. A later analysis reportedly identified an Asian-associated ancestry cluster as carrying fewer N-insertions than the roughly 720-donor mean.

The CDR3 extends over 15 amino acids. V was clipped by 4 bases and J by 3 bases; unmatched bases: 7. Germline CDR1 reads MGHRA; CDR2 reads YSYEKL. This receptor was identified in a young man in good health and CMV-seronegative. The specimen was PBMCs. The chain couples TRBV4-1 to TRBJ1-1; TRBD1 matches 8 bases. In nucleotides, the CDR3 is TGCGCCAGCAGCCCGAACGGACAGGGACACACTGAAGCTTTCTTT. Protein product: CASSPNGQGHTEAFF.